This TCR beta chain was found in a study of shared clonotypes between healthy human individuals. The V gene's germline CDR1 is SGDLS and CDR2 YYNGEE. There are 15 residues in the CDR3. V was trimmed by 0 bases and J by 2 bases, leaving 12 bases between them. Notes on the study in general: Naive CD4 clonotype sharing across several donors was approximately 5.2%.

Profiled with immunoSEQ multiplex PCR; TCRdb holds only in-frame clones, not every one. Counted here are about 2 million clones, less than 95% occurring once; the ten biggest clones make up about 1.1%. As to this clone: Its antigen is undetermined.

Naive CD8 cells, CD45RO-negative and positively selected for CCR7, excluded terminally differentiated effector memory CD45RA+ cells. Every one of the donors was a Caucasian adult that lived in Nashville, Tennessee. The V gene is TRBV9, the J gene TRBJ2-7; no firm D call. Sequencing was performed on naive CD8+ T cells sorted from blood. This receptor was obtained from a man between 18 and 35 years old in good health. The CDR3 loop reads CASSVGQAMTYEQYF. The CDR3 DNA reads as TGTGCCAGCAGCGTAGGCCAGGCGATGACCTACGAGCAGTACTTC.